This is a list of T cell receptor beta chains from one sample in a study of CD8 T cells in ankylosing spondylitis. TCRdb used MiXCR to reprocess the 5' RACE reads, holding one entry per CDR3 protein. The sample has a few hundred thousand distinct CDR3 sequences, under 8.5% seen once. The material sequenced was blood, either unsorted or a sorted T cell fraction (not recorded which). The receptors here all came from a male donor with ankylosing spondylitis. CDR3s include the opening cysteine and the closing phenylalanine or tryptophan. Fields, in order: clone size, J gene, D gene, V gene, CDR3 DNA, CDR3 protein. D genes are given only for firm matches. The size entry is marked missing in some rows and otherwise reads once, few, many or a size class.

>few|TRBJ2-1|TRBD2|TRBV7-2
TGTGCCAGCAGCTTAGTATTCGCTAGCGGGAGAAATGAGCAGTTCTTC
CASSLVFASGRNEQFF
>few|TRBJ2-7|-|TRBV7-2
TGTGCCAGCAGCTTAGCGTTAGAGTCGGGTAGCAGCTACGAGCAGTACTTC
CASSLALESGSSYEQYF
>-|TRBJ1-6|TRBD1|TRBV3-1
TGTGCCAGCAGCCGCCACGGGACAGACTATAATTCACCCCTCCACTTT
CASSRHGTDYNSPLHF
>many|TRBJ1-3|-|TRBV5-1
TGCGCCAGCAGCTTGATGGCTACCCTTGACGGAAACACCATATATTTT
CASSLMATLDGNTIYF
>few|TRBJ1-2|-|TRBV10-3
TGTGCCATCAGTGAGTCCAGGACAGCCTATGGCTACACCTTC
CAISESRTAYGYTF
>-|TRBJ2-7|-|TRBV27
TGTGCCAGCAGTTCCGGGACTCCCCCCTACGAGCAGTACTTC
CASSSGTPPYEQYF
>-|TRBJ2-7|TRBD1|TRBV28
TGTGCCAGCAGCCCTGCGACAGGGGCGATCCCCTACGAGCAGTACTTC
CASSPATGAIPYEQYF
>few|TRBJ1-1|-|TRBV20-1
TGCAGTGCCACCGGGTGGGCCACTGAAGCTTTCTTT
CSATGWATEAFF
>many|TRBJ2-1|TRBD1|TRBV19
TGTGCCAGTAGCCCGGGACAGACCAATGAGCAGTTCTTC
CASSPGQTNEQFF
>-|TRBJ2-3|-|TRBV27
TGTGCCAGCAGTTTATCCGACACATCTGCGCAGTATTTT
CASSLSDTSAQYF
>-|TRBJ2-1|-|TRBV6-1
TGTGCCAGCAGTGAAGCTGGCAGGGTCAATGAGCAGTTCTTC
CASSEAGRVNEQFF
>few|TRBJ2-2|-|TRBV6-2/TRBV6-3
TGTGCCAGCAAGAAGGGCCCGAGGAATGGGGAGCTGTTTTTT
CASKKGPRNGELFF
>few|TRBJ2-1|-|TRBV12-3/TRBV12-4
TGTGCCAGCAGTCGCCCATACAACAATGAGCAGTTCTTC
CASSRPYNNEQFF
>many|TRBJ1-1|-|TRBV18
TGTGCCAGCTCACCACTTGGACAGCTTCATCTTGTTGGCACTGAAGCTTTCTTT
CASSPLGQLHLVGTEAFF
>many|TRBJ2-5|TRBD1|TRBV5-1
TGCGCCAGCAGCATGGACAGGGACCAAGAGACCCAGTACTTC
CASSMDRDQETQYF
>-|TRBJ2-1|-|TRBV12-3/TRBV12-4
TGTGCCAGCAGCGTAACCGGGGGCTACAATGAGCAGTTCTTC
CASSVTGGYNEQFF
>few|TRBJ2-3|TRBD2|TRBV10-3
TGTGCCATCAGTCGGGCGGGAGGCCCCACAGATACGCAGTATTTT
CAISRAGGPTDTQYF
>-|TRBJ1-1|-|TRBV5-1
TGCGCCAGCAGCTTTAGGGGGGTGGTTGCTGAAGCTTTCTTT
CASSFRGVVAEAFF
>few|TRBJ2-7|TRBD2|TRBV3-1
TGTGCCAGCAGCGACCTAGCGGGAGCCTCCGAGCAGTACTTC
CASSDLAGASEQYF
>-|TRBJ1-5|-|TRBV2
TGTGCCAGCAGTTCCGAGAGGGGGATCATTCAGCCCCAGCATTTT
CASSSERGIIQPQHF
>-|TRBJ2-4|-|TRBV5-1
TGCGCCAGCAGCTTGTTGCCGGGACATCAAAACATTCAGTACTTC
CASSLLPGHQNIQYF
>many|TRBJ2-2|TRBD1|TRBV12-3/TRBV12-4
TGTGCCAGCCGGACAGGGGAGGGCCGGGAGCTGTTTTTT
CASRTGEGRELFF
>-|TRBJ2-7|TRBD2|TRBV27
TGTGCCAGCAGTTTATCAGGCGGGAGGGGATCCTACGAGCAGTACTTC
CASSLSGGRGSYEQYF
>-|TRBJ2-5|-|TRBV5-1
TGCGCCAGCAGCTTGCTTTTCGAGACCCAGTACTTC
CASSLLFETQYF
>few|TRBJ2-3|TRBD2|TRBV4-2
TGTGCCAGCAGCCAAGGAGTATCCAGCGGGAGGCAAACAGATACGCAGTATTTT
CASSQGVSSGRQTDTQYF
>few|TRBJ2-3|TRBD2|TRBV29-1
TGCAGCGTTGGGACTAGCGGGAACACAGATACGCAGTATTTT
CSVGTSGNTDTQYF
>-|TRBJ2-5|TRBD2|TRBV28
TGTGCCAGCAGTTTATCCCGGGAGGACATCCAAGAGACCCAGTACTTC
CASSLSREDIQETQYF
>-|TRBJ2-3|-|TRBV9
TGTGCCAGCAGCCCTACCCGACGGGTCACAGATACGCAGTATTTT
CASSPTRRVTDTQYF
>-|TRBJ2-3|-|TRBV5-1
TGCGCCAGCAGTCATGGGGCAGATACGCAGTATTTT
CASSHGADTQYF
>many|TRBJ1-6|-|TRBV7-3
TGTGCCAGCAGCTTAGGACAGAGCTATAATTCACCCCTCCACTTT
CASSLGQSYNSPLHF
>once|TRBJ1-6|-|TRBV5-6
TGTGCCAGCAGCTCCACAGGGTTCAATTCACCCCTCCACTTT
CASSSTGFNSPLHF
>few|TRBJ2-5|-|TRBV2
TGTGCCAGCAGTCTCTTCGGGTCGGCCCAGTACTTC
CASSLFGSAQYF
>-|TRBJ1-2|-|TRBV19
TGTGCCAGTAGTAACCGGGACTTCGATGGCTACACCTTC
CASSNRDFDGYTF
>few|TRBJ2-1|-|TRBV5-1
TGCGCCAGCAGCTTGGATTCTGTGGCAATCAAATTCTTC
CASSLDSVAIKFF
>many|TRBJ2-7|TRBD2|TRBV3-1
TGTGCCAGCAGCCAAGCCAGCGGGAGGGCTTACGAGCAGTACTTC
CASSQASGRAYEQYF
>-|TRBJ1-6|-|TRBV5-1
TGCGCCAGCAGCTTCGACAGGTGGAATTCACCCCTCCACTTT
CASSFDRWNSPLHF
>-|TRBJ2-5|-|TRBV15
TGTGCCACCAGCAGAGATTTGGGAGAGACCCAGTACTTC
CATSRDLGETQYF
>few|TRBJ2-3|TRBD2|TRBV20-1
TGCAGTGCCCTCGCGTTAGCGGGGTACACAGATACGCAGTATTTT
CSALALAGYTDTQYF
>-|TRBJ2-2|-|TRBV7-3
TGTGCCAGCAGCTTAGGGATAGCAAGGTCGGGGGAGCTGTTTTTT
CASSLGIARSGELFF
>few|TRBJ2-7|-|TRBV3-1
TGTGCCAGCAGCCAAGGAGGGCTAGCTGGAGCCCAGATCACGAACTTC
CASSQGGLAGAQITNF
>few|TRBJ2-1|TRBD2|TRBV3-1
TGTGCCAGCAGCCAAGAGGGAATTAGCGGGGTCTCCTACAATGAGCAGTTCTTC
CASSQEGISGVSYNEQFF
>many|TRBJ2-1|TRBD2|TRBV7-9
TGTGCCAGCAGCACCGGGACTAGCGATTACAATGAGCAGTTCTTC
CASSTGTSDYNEQFF
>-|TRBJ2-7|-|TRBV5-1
TGCGCCAGCAGCTTGGAGGCCGGGTCCTACGAGCAGTACTTC
CASSLEAGSYEQYF
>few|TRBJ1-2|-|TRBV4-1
TGCGCCAGCAGCCAAGATGTGGGGGCGGGCTATGGCTACACCTTC
CASSQDVGAGYGYTF
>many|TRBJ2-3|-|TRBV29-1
TGCAGCGTCCGGCCCAGGGGCACAGATACGCAGTATTTT
CSVRPRGTDTQYF
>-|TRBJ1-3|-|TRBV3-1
TGTGCCAGCAGCCAAGATGCAGGGCTGGGAAACACCATATATTTT
CASSQDAGLGNTIYF
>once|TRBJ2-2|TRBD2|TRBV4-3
TGCGCCAGCAGCCAACCAGGACTAGCGGGAGAGACCGGGGAGCTGTTTTTT
CASSQPGLAGETGELFF
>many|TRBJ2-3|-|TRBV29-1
TGCAGCGTTGGCCCGGGACGGCTCACAGATACGCAGTATTTT
CSVGPGRLTDTQYF